These T cell receptor beta chains were read from a single sample in a study of CD8+CD57+ T cells in acquired aplastic anemia. TCRdb reprocessed the reads via MiXCR and lists one record per CDR3 protein. This sample has about 140,000 distinct CDR3 sequences, with more than 35% found just once. Sequenced material: sorted CD4+, CD8+, or CD8+CD57+ T cells (not recorded which) from PBMCs. Every receptor here comes from a human donor in good health, serving as a control. Both conserved end residues are part of each CDR3. The order of the fields is CDR3 protein, CDR3 DNA, D gene, V gene, clone size, J gene. D genes are given only for firm matches. Size values are once, few and many counts, or a class for expanded clones, and some rows have none.

CDR3 protein: CATSDRGRASYNEQFF; CDR3 DNA: TGTGCCACCAGTGATAGAGGGAGAGCGTCCTACAATGAGCAGTTCTTC; D gene: .; V gene: TRBV24-1; clone size: many; J gene: TRBJ2-1
CDR3 protein: CAWRRTGRSFF; CDR3 DNA: TGTGCCTGGAGAAGGACAGGGAGAAGTTTCTTT; D gene: TRBD1; V gene: TRBV30; clone size: few; J gene: TRBJ1-1
CDR3 protein: CASSPRAGQGAIEQYF; CDR3 DNA: TGTGCCAGCAGCCCAAGGGCGGGACAGGGGGCGATTGAGCAGTACTTC; D gene: TRBD1; V gene: TRBV7-9; clone size: many; J gene: TRBJ2-7
CDR3 protein: CSARSSGYQGYEQFF; CDR3 DNA: TGCAGTGCTAGGTCCTCGGGTTACCAGGGTTATGAGCAGTTCTTC; D gene: .; V gene: TRBV20-1; clone size: .; J gene: TRBJ2-1
CDR3 protein: CASSLGIGTGAFF; CDR3 DNA: TGTGCCAGCAGTTTGGGAATAGGAACGGGAGCTTTCTTT; D gene: .; V gene: TRBV7-9; clone size: few; J gene: TRBJ1-1
CDR3 protein: CAWVQGIGSPLHF; CDR3 DNA: TGTGCCTGGGTACAGGGGATTGGGTCACCCCTCCACTTT; D gene: TRBD1; V gene: TRBV30; clone size: .; J gene: TRBJ1-6
CDR3 protein: CATNGPGGETQYF; CDR3 DNA: TGTGCCACAAATGGGCCCGGAGGGGAGACCCAGTACTTC; D gene: .; V gene: TRBV10-3; clone size: .; J gene: TRBJ2-5
CDR3 protein: CSATTVMNTEAFF; CDR3 DNA: TGCAGTGCTACGACAGTTATGAACACTGAAGCTTTCTTT; D gene: .; V gene: TRBV20-1; clone size: many; J gene: TRBJ1-1
CDR3 protein: CASRTESETGGVKPINEQFF; CDR3 DNA: TGTGCCAGCAGAACCGAATCCGAGACAGGGGGCGTCAAGCCGATCAATGAGCAGTTCTTC; D gene: TRBD1; V gene: TRBV12-3/TRBV12-4; clone size: .; J gene: TRBJ2-1
CDR3 protein: CSAGDRVLEQYF; CDR3 DNA: TGCAGCGCTGGGGACAGGGTCCTCGAGCAGTACTTC; D gene: TRBD1; V gene: TRBV29-1; clone size: few; J gene: TRBJ2-7
CDR3 protein: CATSSKAGGSGEQYF; CDR3 DNA: TGTGCCACCAGCAGCAAGGCGGGTGGCTCGGGGGAGCAGTACTTC; D gene: .; V gene: TRBV15; clone size: .; J gene: TRBJ2-7
CDR3 protein: CSVGQGISTDTQYF; CDR3 DNA: TGCAGCGTTGGACAGGGGATTTCCACAGATACGCAGTATTTT; D gene: TRBD1; V gene: TRBV29-1; clone size: many; J gene: TRBJ2-3
CDR3 protein: CSARDSRRDEKLFF; CDR3 DNA: TGCAGTGCTAGAGATTCCCGGCGAGATGAAAAACTGTTTTTT; D gene: .; V gene: TRBV20-1; clone size: many; J gene: TRBJ1-4
CDR3 protein: CAWSVGTQYF; CDR3 DNA: TGTGCCTGGAGTGTTGGGACCCAGTACTTC; D gene: .; V gene: TRBV30; clone size: few; J gene: TRBJ2-5
CDR3 protein: CASSLVQATYEQYF; CDR3 DNA: TGCGCCAGCAGCTTGGTTCAGGCCACCTACGAGCAGTACTTC; D gene: .; V gene: TRBV5-1; clone size: many; J gene: TRBJ2-7
CDR3 protein: CASSLGTLSYNEQFF; CDR3 DNA: TGTGCCAGCAGCTTAGGGACACTCTCCTACAATGAGCAGTTCTTC; D gene: .; V gene: TRBV5-4; clone size: many; J gene: TRBJ2-1
CDR3 protein: CASSLLRDQNYGYTF; CDR3 DNA: TGTGCCAGCAGCTTGCTCCGGGACCAGAACTATGGCTACACCTTC; D gene: .; V gene: TRBV5-5; clone size: .; J gene: TRBJ1-2
CDR3 protein: CASSPPWFGELFF; CDR3 DNA: TGTGCCAGCAGTCCCCCGTGGTTCGGGGAGCTGTTTTTT; D gene: .; V gene: TRBV12-3/TRBV12-4; clone size: many; J gene: TRBJ2-2
CDR3 protein: CASTPEWGSTEAFF; CDR3 DNA: TGTGCCAGCACTCCCGAGTGGGGGTCCACTGAAGCTTTCTTT; D gene: .; V gene: TRBV6-2/TRBV6-3; clone size: many; J gene: TRBJ1-1
CDR3 protein: CATSDTRTVSYEQYF; CDR3 DNA: TGTGCCACCAGTGATACCAGGACTGTCTCCTACGAGCAGTACTTC; D gene: .; V gene: TRBV24-1; clone size: .; J gene: TRBJ2-7
CDR3 protein: CASSPDEGTPYNEQFF; CDR3 DNA: TGTGCCAGCAGCCCTGACGAGGGGACGCCCTACAATGAGCAGTTCTTC; D gene: .; V gene: TRBV4-2; clone size: many; J gene: TRBJ2-1
CDR3 protein: CSAQRPYGQGGEKLFF; CDR3 DNA: TGCAGTGCTCAGAGGCCTTACGGGCAGGGGGGTGAAAAACTGTTTTTT; D gene: TRBD1; V gene: TRBV20-1; clone size: .; J gene: TRBJ1-4
CDR3 protein: CASRPDRVVGETQYF; CDR3 DNA: TGTGCCAGCAGGCCAGACAGGGTGGTGGGCGAGACCCAGTACTTC; D gene: TRBD1; V gene: TRBV2; clone size: few; J gene: TRBJ2-5
CDR3 protein: CATGAGRTYGYTF; CDR3 DNA: TGTGCCACCGGGGCAGGGAGGACCTATGGCTACACCTTC; D gene: .; V gene: TRBV15; clone size: many; J gene: TRBJ1-2
CDR3 protein: CASSARDDRGSSPLHF; CDR3 DNA: TGTGCCAGCAGTGCTAGAGATGATCGGGGAAGTTCACCCCTCCACTTT; D gene: .; V gene: TRBV25-1; clone size: .; J gene: TRBJ1-6
CDR3 protein: CATKAGGGDTTEAFF; CDR3 DNA: TGTGCCACCAAAGCAGGGGGCGGGGATACCACTGAAGCTTTCTTT; D gene: TRBD1; V gene: TRBV24-1; clone size: .; J gene: TRBJ1-1
CDR3 protein: CASSLKPTGFLVYGYTF; CDR3 DNA: TGTGCCAGCAGCTTAAAACCTACAGGCTTTCTTGTCTATGGCTACACCTTC; D gene: .; V gene: TRBV7-2; clone size: many; J gene: TRBJ1-2
CDR3 protein: CASKKSDGTYLHF; CDR3 DNA: TGTGCCAGCAAGAAGTCGGACGGGACTTACCTCCACTTT; D gene: .; V gene: TRBV2; clone size: medium-sized; J gene: TRBJ1-6
CDR3 protein: CASSVGGQDGYTF; CDR3 DNA: TGTGCCAGCAGCGTAGGTGGTCAGGATGGCTACACCTTC; D gene: .; V gene: TRBV3-1; clone size: .; J gene: TRBJ1-2
CDR3 protein: CASSRDRNTEAFF; CDR3 DNA: TGTGCCAGCAGTCGTGACAGGAACACTGAAGCTTTCTTT; D gene: .; V gene: TRBV2; clone size: .; J gene: TRBJ1-1
CDR3 protein: CASSPVRGWTNEKLFF; CDR3 DNA: TGTGCCAGCTCACCAGTCAGGGGTTGGACTAATGAAAAACTGTTTTTT; D gene: .; V gene: TRBV18; clone size: once; J gene: TRBJ1-4
CDR3 protein: CASSLLSGTEYGYTF; CDR3 DNA: TGTGCCAGCAGCTTGTTATCAGGGACGGAGTATGGCTACACCTTC; D gene: .; V gene: TRBV5-8; clone size: many; J gene: TRBJ1-2
CDR3 protein: CASTLAGVGRVTQYF; CDR3 DNA: TGTGCCAGCACCCTAGCGGGAGTAGGCCGGGTTACGCAGTATTTT; D gene: TRBD2; V gene: TRBV12-3/TRBV12-4; clone size: many; J gene: TRBJ2-3
CDR3 protein: CAISESGDNYNEQFF; CDR3 DNA: TGTGCCATCAGTGAGTCTGGAGACAATTACAATGAGCAGTTCTTC; D gene: .; V gene: TRBV10-3; clone size: .; J gene: TRBJ2-1
CDR3 protein: CASSFLAISGANVLTF; CDR3 DNA: TGTGCCAGCAGCTTTCTAGCGATATCTGGGGCCAACGTCCTGACTTTC; D gene: .; V gene: TRBV5-5; clone size: .; J gene: TRBJ2-6
CDR3 protein: CASSYLGYPYEQYF; CDR3 DNA: TGTGCCAGCAGTTACTTGGGGTATCCCTACGAGCAGTACTTC; D gene: .; V gene: TRBV6-6; clone size: many; J gene: TRBJ2-7
CDR3 protein: CSARVEGYGNTIYF; CDR3 DNA: TGCAGTGCTAGAGTAGAAGGGTATGGAAACACCATATATTTT; D gene: .; V gene: TRBV20-1; clone size: .; J gene: TRBJ1-3
CDR3 protein: CASSLGVGTIPDTQYF; CDR3 DNA: TGTGCCAGCAGCTTAGGTGTAGGGACTATACCAGATACGCAGTATTTT; D gene: TRBD2; V gene: TRBV7-8; clone size: .; J gene: TRBJ2-3
CDR3 protein: CASRPIQGGGEPQHF; CDR3 DNA: TGTGCCAGCAGGCCCATACAGGGCGGGGGGGAGCCCCAGCATTTT; D gene: .; V gene: TRBV2; clone size: .; J gene: TRBJ1-5
CDR3 protein: CASSVDMGTQNEKLFF; CDR3 DNA: TGTGCCAGCAGCGTAGATATGGGGACCCAGAATGAAAAACTGTTTTTT; D gene: .; V gene: TRBV9; clone size: .; J gene: TRBJ1-4
CDR3 protein: CRIGQGAKGYGYTF; CDR3 DNA: TGCAGGATCGGACAGGGGGCAAAGGGGTATGGCTACACCTTC; D gene: TRBD1; V gene: TRBV20-1; clone size: .; J gene: TRBJ1-2
CDR3 protein: CASSLVGDYNNEQFF; CDR3 DNA: TGTGCCAGCAGCTTAGTAGGGGACTACAACAATGAGCAGTTCTTC; D gene: TRBD2; V gene: TRBV7-6; clone size: once; J gene: TRBJ2-1
CDR3 protein: CASSLVLVDTQYF; CDR3 DNA: TGTGCCAGCAGTTTAGTCCTAGTAGATACGCAGTATTTT; D gene: .; V gene: TRBV12-3/TRBV12-4; clone size: many; J gene: TRBJ2-3
CDR3 protein: CASSRRTGGTYEQYF; CDR3 DNA: TGTGCCAGTAGTAGACGGACAGGGGGTACCTACGAGCAGTACTTC; D gene: TRBD1; V gene: TRBV19; clone size: .; J gene: TRBJ2-7
CDR3 protein: CASSTGVRNGYTF; CDR3 DNA: TGTGCCAGCAGTACAGGGGTAAGGAATGGCTACACCTTC; D gene: TRBD1; V gene: TRBV6-1; clone size: .; J gene: TRBJ1-2
CDR3 protein: CASRQSPSTDTQYF; CDR3 DNA: TGTGCCAGCAGGCAGAGCCCTAGCACAGATACGCAGTATTTT; D gene: .; V gene: TRBV2; clone size: .; J gene: TRBJ2-3